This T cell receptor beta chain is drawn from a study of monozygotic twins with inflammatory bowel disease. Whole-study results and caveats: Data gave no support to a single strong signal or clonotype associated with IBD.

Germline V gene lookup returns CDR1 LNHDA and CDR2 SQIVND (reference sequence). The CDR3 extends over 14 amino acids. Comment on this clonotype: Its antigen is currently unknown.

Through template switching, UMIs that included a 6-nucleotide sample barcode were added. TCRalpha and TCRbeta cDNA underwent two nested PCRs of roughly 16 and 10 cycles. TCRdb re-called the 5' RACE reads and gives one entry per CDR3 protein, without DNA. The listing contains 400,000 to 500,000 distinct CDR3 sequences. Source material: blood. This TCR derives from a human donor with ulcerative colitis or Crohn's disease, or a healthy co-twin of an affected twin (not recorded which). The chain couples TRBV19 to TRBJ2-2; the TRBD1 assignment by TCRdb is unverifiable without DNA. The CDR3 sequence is CASSPGPNTGELFF.